The rows below give T cell receptor beta chains drawn from one sample of a study of vaccination and CD4 T cells after COVID-19. TCRdb re-derived calls from the PCR reads in MiXCR, one entry per CDR3 protein. Of tens of thousands of distinct CDR3 sequences listed, 50% are singletons. Antigen specificity for these receptors is unknown. The sample consisted of CD4+ T cells from blood, cultured in vitro, taken before SARS-CoV-2 vaccination. These TCRs come from a human donor who received a COVID-19 vaccine. Each CDR3 is given with its conserved first and last residue. Fields, in order: clone size, V gene, J gene, CDR3 protein. Clone sizes are given selectively: once, few, many, or a class where the clone is expanded.

>-|TRBV28|TRBJ1-4
CASSSEGGLGEKLFF
>-|TRBV7-2|TRBJ2-7
CASSLGGQGREQYF
>-|TRBV7-3|TRBJ1-6
CASSLGQEYSPLHF
>-|TRBV6-1|TRBJ2-3
CASSGGSTDTQYF
>-|TRBV30|TRBJ2-5
CAWSLERTYQETQYF
>-|TRBV3-1|TRBJ2-6
CASSHLLSNSGANVLTF
>few|TRBV5-1|TRBJ2-5
CASRADIGETQYF
>-|TRBV6-1|TRBJ1-1
CASRWTAPISEAFF
>-|TRBV30|TRBJ2-5
CAWRKFGGAFIYVETQYF
>once|TRBV19|TRBJ2-2
CASSGDTITGELFF